This T cell receptor beta chain was retrieved from a study of blood T cell repertoires in COVID-19. Study-level background: Sites in the United States, Italy and Spain provided acute and convalescent COVID-19 samples.

Recovered Cohort 3 donors showed two negative PCRs, clearance, or symptom resolution. Profiled with immunoSEQ multiplex PCR; TCRdb holds only in-frame clones, not every one. The sample shows about 370,000 clones, approximately 89% of them seen only once. Germline values: CDR1 MGHRA, CDR2 YSYEKL. This CDR3 region has 13 residues. Trimming pared 1 base from V and 3 bases from J, leaving 7 bases between. The TCR sequence derives from a woman between 25 and 40 years old who had recovered from COVID-19. The sequenced sample was PBMCs or T cells enriched from blood (not recorded which). The gene calls are TRBV4-1 and TRBJ2-7; D is undetermined. The CDR3 here is CASSQVRGYEQYF. CDR3 sequence (DNA): TGCGCCAGCAGCCAAGTCAGAGGCTACGAGCAGTACTTC.